The 12 T cell receptor beta chains reported below all come from one sample, sequenced in a study of T cells in Graves' hyperthyroidism and ophthalmopathy. Amplified TCR beta CDR3 regions derived from RNA transcripts. Using the HTBI primer set, a first-round RT-PCR was run on the TCR CDR3. Using its own MiXCR run on the multiplex PCR reads, TCRdb lists one record per CDR3 protein. The table records about 560,000 distinct CDR3 sequences, 15% to 17% of them present only once. Sequencing used blood. These receptors were taken from a woman aged 25 to 45 with Graves' hyperthyroidism.

V usage is TRBV28 and J usage is TRBJ2-2, with TRBD1 matching over 10 bases. After removal of 4 bases from V and 6 bases from J, the junction contained 5 bases not matched to a gene. Looked up from germline, CDR1 is MDHEN and CDR2 is SYDVKM. The CDR3 is made up of 15 amino acids. The CDR3 sequence is CASSSGTGVAGELFF. CDR3 nucleotide sequence: TGTGCCAGCAGTTCAGGGACAGGGGTGGCCGGGGAGCTGTTTTTT. The variable domain in full, with the rest retrieved from reference TRBV28 and TRBJ2-2, is DVKVTQSSRYLVKRTGEKVFLECVQDMDHENMFWYRQDPGLGLRLIYFSYDVKMKEKGDIPEGYSVSREKKERFSLILESASTNQTSMYLCASSSGTGVAGELFFGEGSRLTVL.

This clonotype has ten or more counts. The rearrangement links TRBV20-1 to TRBJ2-1; 10 nucleotides align to TRBD1. Germline lookup yields CDR1 DFQATT and CDR2 SNEGSKA (reference sequence). Germline trimming cut 6 bases from V and 8 bases from J; bases unmatched to any gene: 7. The CDR3 spans 13 residues. The CDR3 nucleotides read TGCAGTGCCAGGGGACAGGGGTTCTATGAGCAGTTCTTC. Protein sequence: CSARGQGFYEQFF.

This clonotype was recorded many times. The rearrangement uses TRBV7-9 and TRBJ2-1; 12 bases match TRBD2. The germline CDR1 and CDR2 sequences are SEHNR and FQNEAQ (reference sequence). The CDR3 has 17 amino acids. The trim removed 5 bases at V and 7 bases at J, leaving 12 bases unmatched. The DNA for the CDR3 is TGTGCCAGCAGCCAGCGAACTCTCGGACTAGCGGGGAATGAGCAGTTCTTC. Protein: CASSQRTLGLAGNEQFF. Full variable domain (remainder filled in from reference TRBV7-9 and TRBJ2-1): DTGVSQNPRHKITKRGQNVTFRCDPISEHNRLYWYRQTLGQGPEFLTYFQNEAQLEKSRLLSDRFSAERPKGSFSTLEIQRTEQGDSAMYLCASSQRTLGLAGNEQFFGPGTRLTVL.

This clonotype was seen many times. The chain has TRBV5-1 and TRBJ2-7, with D possibly TRBD2 on 6 matching bases. This CDR3 region has 13 residues. Germline-derived CDR1 and CDR2 are SGHRS and YFSETQ. V lost 1 base, J lost 6 bases, and 11 bases lay in between. The CDR3 bases are TGCGCCAGCAGCTTGTCGTTGGGGGGCGAGCAGTACTTC. Its translation is CASSLSLGGEQYF.

This clonotype was observed many times. This sequence joins TRBV30 and TRBJ2-7; D possibly matches TRBD1 or TRBD2 (5 bases each). CDR3 length: 15 residues. Germline loops: CDR1 GTSNPN, CDR2 SVGIG (reference sequence). Trimming pared 5 bases from V and 2 bases from J, leaving 19 bases between. The CDR3, as DNA: TGTGCCTGGGGATCACCGGGACCCCGGACCTACGAGCAGTACTTC. Translation: CAWGSPGPRTYEQYF.

In its sample, this clonotype was seen many times. This chain connects TRBV7-2 to TRBJ1-1; D gene ambiguous. Germline loops: CDR1 SGHTA, CDR2 FQGNSA. There are 12 residues in the CDR3. V was trimmed by 6 bases and J by 7 bases, leaving 12 bases between them. The CDR3 reads CASRDLGVEAFF. In nucleotides, the CDR3 is TGTGCCAGCAGGGACCTTGGGGTTGAAGCTTTCTTT. The whole variable domain, filled in from reference TRBV7-2 and TRBJ1-1, reads GAGVSQSPSNKVTEKGKDVELRCDPISGHTALYWYRQSLGQGLEFLIYFQGNSAPDKSGLPSDRFSAERTGGSVSTLTIQRTQQEDSAVYLCASRDLGVEAFFGQGTRLTVV.

This clonotype occurred many times. This sequence joins TRBV6-1 and TRBJ1-5; D gene uncertain. CDR1 and CDR2 (germline): MNHNS, SASEGT. The CDR3 is 14 amino acids. Trimming left V 6 bases short and J 0 bases short, with 9 bases between. The CDR3 loop is CASSPTYSNQPQHF. Written as DNA, the CDR3 is TGTGCCAGCAGCCCGACATATAGCAATCAGCCCCAGCATTTT.

This clonotype came up many times. J is TRBJ2-7 and V is TRBV28; no definite D call. CDR3 size: 16 residues. Trimming pared 5 bases from V and 3 bases from J, leaving 20 bases between. Germline V gene sequence: CDR1 MDHEN, CDR2 SYDVKM. This CDR3 is CASSNRAVTLGYEQYF. CDR3 nucleotides: TGTGCCAGCAGTAACCGGGCCGTTACCTTGGGCTACGAGCAGTACTTC. The variable domain in full, completed from reference TRBV28 and TRBJ2-7, reads DVKVTQSSRYLVKRTGEKVFLECVQDMDHENMFWYRQDPGLGLRLIYFSYDVKMKEKGDIPEGYSVSREKKERFSLILESASTNQTSMYLCASSNRAVTLGYEQYFGPGTRLTVT.

This clonotype was counted ten times or more. V and J are TRBV7-9 and TRBJ2-1, with TRBD2 identical over 9 bases. The ends lost 1 base at V and 5 bases at J; junction bases unmatched: 3. Germline lookup yields CDR1 SEHNR and CDR2 FQNEAQ (reference sequence). The CDR3 spans 15 residues. Here the CDR3 reads CASSLEGLAHNEQFF. The CDR3 bases are TGTGCCAGCAGCTTAGAGGGACTAGCCCACAATGAGCAGTTCTTC.

This clonotype was detected only a few times. This chain uses TRBV16 with TRBJ1-2, with D unclear. This CDR3 has 14 amino acids. CDR1 KGHSY and CDR2 FQNENV come from the germline V gene. V dropped 0 bases and J dropped 6 bases, with 11 bases sitting between them. The CDR3 spells CASSQSIEGHGYTF. CDR3 coding DNA: TGTGCCAGCAGCCAATCTATAGAGGGTCATGGCTACACCTTC.

As for this clonotype: This may stem from a read error, because a much larger clone lies one nucleotide away. The rearrangement uses TRBV20-1 and TRBJ2-3, with D perhaps TRBD1 (6 bases). Trimming removed 5 bases at V and 0 bases at J, with 18 bases between. The CDR3 covers 16 residues. Germline loops: CDR1 DFQATT, CDR2 SNEGSKA (reference sequence). The CDR3 here is CSAATKGEYSTDTQYF. CDR3 in DNA: TGCAGTGCTGCGACCAAGGGGGAGTACAGCACAGATACGCAGTATTTT.

The table lists this clonotype with many counts. J is TRBJ2-3 and V is TRBV5-1, with TRBD1 matching over 7 bases. The CDR3 extends over 13 amino acids. CDR1 is SGHRS, CDR2 YFSETQ, per germline. The V and J ends lost 7 bases and 0 bases, in that order; junction bases with no gene match: 2. The CDR3 sequence is CASGRGSTDTQYF. The CDR3 bases are TGCGCCAGCGGCAGGGGGAGCACAGATACGCAGTATTTT.